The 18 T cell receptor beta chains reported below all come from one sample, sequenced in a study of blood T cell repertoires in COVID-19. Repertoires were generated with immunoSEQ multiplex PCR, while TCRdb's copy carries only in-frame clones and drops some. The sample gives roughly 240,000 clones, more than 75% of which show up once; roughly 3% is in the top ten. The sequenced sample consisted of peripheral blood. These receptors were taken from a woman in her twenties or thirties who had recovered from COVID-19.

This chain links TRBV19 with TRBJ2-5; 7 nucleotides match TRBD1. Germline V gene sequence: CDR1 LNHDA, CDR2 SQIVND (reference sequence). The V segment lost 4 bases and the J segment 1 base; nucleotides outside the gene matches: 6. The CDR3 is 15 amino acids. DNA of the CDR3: TGTGCCAGTAGTAGGGCCTACAGGGGCCAAGAGACCCAGTACTTC. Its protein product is CASSRAYRGQETQYF.

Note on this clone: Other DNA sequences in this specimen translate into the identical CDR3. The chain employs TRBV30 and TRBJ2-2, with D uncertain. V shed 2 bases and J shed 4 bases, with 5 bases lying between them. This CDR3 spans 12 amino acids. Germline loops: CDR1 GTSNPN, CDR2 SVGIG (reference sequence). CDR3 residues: CAWSTSTGELFF. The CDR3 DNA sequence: TGTGCCTGGAGTACCAGCACCGGGGAGCTGTTTTTT.

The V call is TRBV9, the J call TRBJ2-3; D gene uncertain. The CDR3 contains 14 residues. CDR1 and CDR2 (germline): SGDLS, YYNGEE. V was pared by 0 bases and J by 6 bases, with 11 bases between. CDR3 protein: CASSVARVTDTQYF. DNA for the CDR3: TGTGCCAGCAGCGTAGCTCGGGTGACGGATACGCAGTATTTT.

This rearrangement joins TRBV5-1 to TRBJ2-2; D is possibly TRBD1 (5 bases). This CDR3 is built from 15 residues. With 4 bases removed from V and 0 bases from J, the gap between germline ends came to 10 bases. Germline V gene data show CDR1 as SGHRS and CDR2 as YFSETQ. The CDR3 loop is CASSARESNTGELFF. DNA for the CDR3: TGCGCCAGCAGCGCCAGGGAATCGAACACCGGGGAGCTGTTTTTT.

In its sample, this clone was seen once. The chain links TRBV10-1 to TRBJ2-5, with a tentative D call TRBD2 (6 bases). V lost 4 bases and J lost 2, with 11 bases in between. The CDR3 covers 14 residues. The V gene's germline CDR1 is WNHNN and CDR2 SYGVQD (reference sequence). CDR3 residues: CASSVGGPQETQYF. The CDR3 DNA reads TGCGCCAGCAGTGTCGGGGGACCACAAGAGACCCAGTACTTC.

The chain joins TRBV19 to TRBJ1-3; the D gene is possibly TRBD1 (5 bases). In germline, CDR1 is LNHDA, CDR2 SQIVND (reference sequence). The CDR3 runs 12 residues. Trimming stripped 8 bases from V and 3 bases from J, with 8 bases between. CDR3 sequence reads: CASGAVGNTIYF. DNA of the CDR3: TGTGCCAGTGGGGCCGTTGGAAACACCATATATTTT.

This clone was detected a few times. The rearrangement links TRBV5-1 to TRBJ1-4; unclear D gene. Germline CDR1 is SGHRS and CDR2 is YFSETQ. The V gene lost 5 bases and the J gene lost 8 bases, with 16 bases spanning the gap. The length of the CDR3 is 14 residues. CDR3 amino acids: CASRIAANGEKLFF. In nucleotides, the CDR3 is TGCGCCAGCAGAATCGCGGCGAACGGGGAAAAACTGTTTTTT.

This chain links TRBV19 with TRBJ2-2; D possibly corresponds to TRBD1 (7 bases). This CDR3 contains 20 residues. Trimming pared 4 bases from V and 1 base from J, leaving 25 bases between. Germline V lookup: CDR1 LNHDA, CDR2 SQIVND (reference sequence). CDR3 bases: TGTGCCAGTAGTAAAGGAGGGACAGCCATCATCTCCTGGAACACCGGGGAGCTGTTTTTT. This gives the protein CASSKGGTAIISWNTGELFF.

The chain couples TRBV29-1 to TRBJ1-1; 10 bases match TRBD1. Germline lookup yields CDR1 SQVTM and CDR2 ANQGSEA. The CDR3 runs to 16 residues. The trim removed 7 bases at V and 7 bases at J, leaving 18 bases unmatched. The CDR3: CSASSGTGDGRYEAFF. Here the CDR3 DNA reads TGCAGCGCTTCTTCCGGGACAGGGGACGGACGATATGAAGCTTTCTTT.

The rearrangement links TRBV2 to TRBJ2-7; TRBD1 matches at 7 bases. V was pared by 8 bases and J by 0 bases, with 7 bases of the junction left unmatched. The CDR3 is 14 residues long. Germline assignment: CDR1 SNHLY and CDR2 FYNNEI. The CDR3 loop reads CASARDSGSYEQYF. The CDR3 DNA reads TGTGCCAGCGCCAGGGACAGCGGCTCCTACGAGCAGTACTTC.

This CDR3 reads CASSLGLEYTDTQYF. The CDR3 DNA reads as TGCGCCAGCAGCTTGGGACTAGAATACACAGATACGCAGTATTTT. The chain combines TRBV5-1 with TRBJ2-3, with D possibly TRBD2 on 6 matching bases. Per germline, CDR1 SGHRS and CDR2 YFSETQ. Trimming left V 0 bases short and J 2 bases short, with 10 bases between. The CDR3 covers 15 residues. The variable domain in full, completed from reference TRBV5-1 and TRBJ2-3, reads KAGVTQTPRYLIKTRGQQVTLSCSPISGHRSVSWYQQTPGQGLQFLFEYFSETQRNKGNFPGRFSGRQFSNSRSEMNVSTLELGDSALYLCASSLGLEYTDTQYFGPGTRLTVL.

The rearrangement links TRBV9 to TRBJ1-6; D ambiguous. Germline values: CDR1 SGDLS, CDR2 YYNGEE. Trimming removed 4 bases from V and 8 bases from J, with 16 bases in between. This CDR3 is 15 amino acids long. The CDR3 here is CASSINWAMDSPLHF. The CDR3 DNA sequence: TGTGCCAGCAGCATAAACTGGGCCATGGATTCACCCCTCCACTTT.

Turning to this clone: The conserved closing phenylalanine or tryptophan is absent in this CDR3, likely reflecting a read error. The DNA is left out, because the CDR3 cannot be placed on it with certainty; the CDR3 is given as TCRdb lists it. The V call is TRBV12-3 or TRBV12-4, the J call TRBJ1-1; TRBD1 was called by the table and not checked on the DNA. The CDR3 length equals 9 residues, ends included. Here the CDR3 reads CASTSRTRQ.

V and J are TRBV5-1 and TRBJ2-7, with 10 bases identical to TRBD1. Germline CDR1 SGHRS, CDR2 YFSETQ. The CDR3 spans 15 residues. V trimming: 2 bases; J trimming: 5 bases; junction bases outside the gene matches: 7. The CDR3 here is CASSFQGDRGNEQYF. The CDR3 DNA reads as TGCGCCAGCAGCTTCCAGGGGGACAGGGGCAACGAGCAGTACTTC.

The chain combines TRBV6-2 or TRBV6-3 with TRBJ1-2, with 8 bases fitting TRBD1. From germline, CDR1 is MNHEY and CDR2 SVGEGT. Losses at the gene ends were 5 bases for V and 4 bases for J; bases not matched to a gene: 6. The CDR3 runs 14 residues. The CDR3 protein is CASSRTGITYGYTF. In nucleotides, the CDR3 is TGTGCCAGCAGTCGGACAGGGATCACCTATGGCTACACCTTC.

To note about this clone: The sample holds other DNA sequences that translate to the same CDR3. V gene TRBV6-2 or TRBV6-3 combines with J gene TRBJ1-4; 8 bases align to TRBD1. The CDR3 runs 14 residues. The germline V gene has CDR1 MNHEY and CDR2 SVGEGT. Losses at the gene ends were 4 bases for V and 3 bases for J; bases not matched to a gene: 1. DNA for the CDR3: TGTGCCAGCAGTTTACAGGGGGCTAATGAAAAACTGTTTTTT. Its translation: CASSLQGANEKLFF.

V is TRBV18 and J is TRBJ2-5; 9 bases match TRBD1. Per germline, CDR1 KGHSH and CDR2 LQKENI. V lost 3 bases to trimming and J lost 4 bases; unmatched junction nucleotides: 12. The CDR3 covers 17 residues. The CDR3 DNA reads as TGTGCCAGCTCACCGGGACAGGGACTAACGGGGGGAGAGACCCAGTACTTC. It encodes CASSPGQGLTGGETQYF.

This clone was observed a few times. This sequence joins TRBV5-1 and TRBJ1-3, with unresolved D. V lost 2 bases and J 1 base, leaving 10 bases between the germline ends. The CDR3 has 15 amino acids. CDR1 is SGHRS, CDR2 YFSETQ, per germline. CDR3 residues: CASSFAGMSGNTIYF. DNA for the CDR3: TGCGCCAGCAGCTTTGCGGGGATGTCTGGAAACACCATATATTTT.